The 24 T cell receptor beta chains presented below share a single source sample, sequenced in a study of shared clonotypes between healthy human individuals. Positively selected for CCR7, the CD45RO-negative cells used as naive CD8 cells excluded terminally differentiated effector memory CD45RA+ cells. The data were produced by immunoSEQ multiplex PCR, yet TCRdb's version contains in-frame clones alone and is incomplete. Among about 2 million clones listed, approximately 95% were seen once. The sequenced sample consisted of naive CD8+ T cells sorted from blood. The receptors were gathered from a man aged 18 to 30 in good health.

The chain combines TRBV6-5 with TRBJ2-1; no clear D. The CDR3 extends over 12 amino acids. Germline V lookup: CDR1 MNHEY, CDR2 SVGAGI. The V end lost 5 bases, the J end lost 3 bases, and 5 bases lay between the germline ends. The CDR3 region is CASSLDYNEQFF. As DNA, the CDR3 is TGTGCCAGCAGTCTGGACTACAATGAGCAGTTCTTC.

This sequence joins TRBV4-1 and TRBJ1-2, with 8 bases lining up with TRBD1. The V segment lost 1 base and the J segment 2 bases; nucleotides outside the gene matches: 3. Germline CDR1 and CDR2: MGHRA and YSYEKL. The CDR3 is made up of 15 amino acids. The CDR3, as DNA: TGCGCCAGCAGCCAAGGGACAGGGCCGAACTATGGCTACACCTTC. Protein sequence: CASSQGTGPNYGYTF.

The rearrangement joins TRBV6-6 to TRBJ2-7, with D perhaps given as TRBD1 or TRBD2 (5 bases each). V was cut by 5 bases and J by 2 bases, with 19 bases left in between. Germline values: CDR1 MNHNY, CDR2 SVGAGI (reference sequence). The CDR3 is 16 amino acids. CDR3 residues: CASSHPSGQGPYEQYF. The CDR3 region has the DNA TGTGCCAGCAGTCACCCCTCGGGTCAGGGACCCTACGAGCAGTACTTC.

Here the CDR3 reads CASSPGRRYEQYF. The CDR3 nucleotides read TGCGCCAGCAGTCCAGGCAGGCGGTACGAGCAGTACTTC. V and J are TRBV10-1 and TRBJ2-7; D gene unclear. CDR1 is WNHNN and CDR2 is SYGVQD in the germline V gene (reference sequence). This CDR3 has 13 residues. Between the trimmed V and J ends, which lost 5 bases and 4 bases, there was a span of 12 bases.

This chain's CDR3 is CASSFRDRGGDTQYF. The CDR3 bases are TGTGCCAGCAGCTTCCGGGACAGAGGGGGAGATACGCAGTATTTT. The chain recombines TRBV13 with TRBJ2-3; 7 nucleotides agree with TRBD1. J lost 5 bases, V lost 3 bases, and 8 bases had no gene match. Germline V gene data show CDR1 as PRHDT and CDR2 as FYEKMQ (reference sequence). The CDR3 loop spans 15 amino acids.

This sequence joins TRBV7-9 and TRBJ2-3; D remains ambiguous. The V gene's germline CDR1 is SEHNR and CDR2 FQNEAQ (reference sequence). The CDR3 has 16 residues. Between the trimmed V and J ends, which lost 3 bases and 0 bases, there was a span of 13 bases. In DNA form, the CDR3 reads TGTGCCAGCAGCTTGACTGAAACTGCTAGCACAGATACGCAGTATTTT. It yields the protein CASSLTETASTDTQYF.

The chain couples TRBV5-1 to TRBJ2-7, with D unclear. The CDR3 spans 16 residues. Trimming pared 0 bases from V and 2 bases from J, leaving 15 bases between. The V gene's germline CDR1 is SGHRS and CDR2 YFSETQ. The CDR3 protein is CASSLENLTPAYEQYF. CDR3 coding DNA: TGCGCCAGCAGCTTGGAAAATCTGACCCCTGCCTACGAGCAGTACTTC.

The chain uses TRBV10-2 and TRBJ2-1, with 7 nucleotides matching TRBD2. Germline-derived CDR1 and CDR2 are WSHSY and SAAADI. The CDR3 is 14 amino acids. Trimming took 8 bases from V and 5 from J; bases not matched to a gene: 9. CDR3 DNA: TGCGCCAGCTCTTGGACTAGGGTCGACAATGAGCAGTTCTTC. Protein sequence: CASSWTRVDNEQFF.

The rearrangement joins TRBV5-1 to TRBJ2-7; D call uncertain. Germline V gives CDR1 SGHRS, CDR2 YFSETQ. Trimming pared 5 bases from V and 2 bases from J, leaving 11 bases between. The CDR3 is 13 amino acids. DNA for the CDR3: TGCGCCAGCAGAGTCCCGGAGACCTACGAGCAGTACTTC. It yields the protein CASRVPETYEQYF.

This chain connects TRBV28 to TRBJ1-2; maybe TRBD1 (5 bases). Germline V gives CDR1 MDHEN, CDR2 SYDVKM. This CDR3 spans 15 amino acids. Trimming pared 3 bases from V and 5 bases from J, leaving 16 bases between. Here the CDR3 DNA reads TGTGCCAGCAGTTTCGATAGGGGAATAGATTATGGCTACACCTTC. Its protein is CASSFDRGIDYGYTF.

The rearrangement links TRBV27 to TRBJ2-3; D gene ambiguous. V was pared by 7 bases and J by 2 bases, with 10 bases between. The CDR3 loop spans 13 amino acids. Germline CDR1 MNHEY, CDR2 SMNVEV (reference sequence). CDR3 loop: CASTGENTDTQYF. Written as DNA, the CDR3 is TGTGCCAGCACCGGCGAGAACACAGATACGCAGTATTTT.

This chain joins TRBV5-8 and TRBJ1-2; D not certain. Trimming cost V 10 bases and J 6 bases, with 7 bases left between them. The CDR3 runs to 9 residues. Germline V gene sequence: CDR1 SGHTS, CDR2 YDEGEE. The CDR3 DNA reads as TGTGCCCAGTTCCATGGCTACACCTTC. This codes for CAQFHGYTF. Full variable domain (remainder filled in from reference TRBV5-8 and TRBJ1-2): EAGVTQSPTHLIKTRGQQATLRCSPISGHTSVYWYQQALGLGLQFLLWYDEGEERNRGNFPPRFSGRQFPNYSSELNVNALELEDSALYLCAQFHGYTFGSGTRLTVV.

In the case of this clone: Other DNA sequences in the same sample also yield this CDR3. The rearrangement joins TRBV13 to TRBJ2-2; D perhaps matches TRBD2 (5 bases). The CDR3 extends over 12 amino acids. The V end lost 8 bases, the J end lost 4 bases, and 8 bases lay between the germline ends. CDR1 and CDR2 from the germline V gene are PRHDT and FYEKMQ (reference sequence). DNA of the CDR3: TGTGCCAGCTCGGGGATCACCGGGGAGCTGTTTTTT. Translating it yields CASSGITGELFF.

This sequence joins TRBV11-2 and TRBJ2-7; perhaps TRBD2 as D (6 bases). The germline V and J ends were trimmed by 0 bases and 0 bases, with 9 bases remaining between them. Germline values: CDR1 SGHAT, CDR2 FQNNGV. The CDR3 runs 15 residues. The CDR3 nucleotides read TGTGCCAGCAGCTTAGAGGACTACCACTCCTACGAGCAGTACTTC. The encoded protein is CASSLEDYHSYEQYF.

This chain connects TRBV9 to TRBJ1-3; no definite D call. V lost 4 bases and J lost 0, with 11 bases in between. From germline, CDR1 is SGDLS and CDR2 YYNGEE. The CDR3 consists of 15 residues. CDR3 in amino acids: CASSPEDNSGNTIYF. DNA for the CDR3: TGTGCCAGCAGCCCCGAAGACAACTCTGGAAACACCATATATTTT.

V and J are TRBV7-2 and TRBJ2-7, with D possibly matching TRBD1 (6 bases). V lost 4 bases, J lost 2 bases, and 18 bases lay in between. Germline loops: CDR1 SGHTA, CDR2 FQGNSA. The CDR3 covers 16 residues. CDR3 region: CASSYRDNYIPYEQYF. CDR3 bases: TGTGCCAGCAGCTACCGGGACAACTATATCCCCTACGAGCAGTACTTC.

This clone appeared a single time. The genes are TRBV9 and TRBJ2-1; 12 positions agree with TRBD2. This CDR3 comprises 16 residues. The V segment lost 3 bases and the J segment 9 bases; nucleotides outside the gene matches: 10. Germline CDR1 is SGDLS and CDR2 is YYNGEE. DNA of the CDR3: TGTGCCAGCAGCGCCCCCATGACTAGCGGGAGCATTGAGCAGTTCTTC. Its translation: CASSAPMTSGSIEQFF.

With respect to this clone: Other DNA sequences in the same sample also yield this CDR3. V usage is TRBV28 and J usage is TRBJ1-5; D gene unclear. The ends were cut back, 3 bases at V and 5 bases at J, with 2 bases in the middle. Germline loops: CDR1 MDHEN, CDR2 SYDVKM. The CDR3 runs 11 residues. The CDR3 nucleotides read TGTGCCAGCAGTTTGGATCAGCCCCAGCATTTT. Its protein product is CASSLDQPQHF. Full variable domain (rest looked up from reference TRBV28 and TRBJ1-5): DVKVTQSSRYLVKRTGEKVFLECVQDMDHENMFWYRQDPGLGLRLIYFSYDVKMKEKGDIPEGYSVSREKKERFSLILESASTNQTSMYLCASSLDQPQHFGDGTRLSIL.

CDR3: CASSPGQATNEKLFF. Here the CDR3 DNA reads TGCGCCAGCAGCCCCGGACAGGCAACTAATGAAAAACTGTTTTTT. The gene calls are TRBV5-1 and TRBJ1-4; 7 positions agree with TRBD1. The V gene end was trimmed by 4 bases and the J gene end by 0 bases; junction bases not matched to a gene: 3. CDR3 length equals 15 residues. From germline, CDR1 is SGHRS and CDR2 YFSETQ.

Remarks on this clone: This sample includes further DNA sequences coding for the same CDR3. The rearrangement uses TRBV29-1 and TRBJ1-2, with D perhaps TRBD1 (6 bases). V lost 6 bases, J lost 8 bases, and 13 bases lay in between. The germline V gene encodes CDR1 SQVTM and CDR2 ANQGSEA. The CDR3 totals 11 residues. The CDR3 sequence is CSVEQGGGYTF. CDR3 in DNA: TGCAGCGTAGAACAGGGCGGGGGCTACACCTTC. Full variable domain (missing parts from reference TRBV29-1 and TRBJ1-2): SAVISQKPSRDICQRGTSLTIQCQVDSQVTMMFWYRQQPGQSLTLIATANQGSEATYESGFVIDKFPISRPNLTFSTLTVSNMSPEDSSIYLCSVEQGGGYTFGSGTRLTVV.

The chain uses TRBV27 and TRBJ2-7; TRBD1 aligns across 10 bases. V lost 4 bases, J lost 5 bases, and 11 bases stayed unmatched. This CDR3 has 16 amino acids. CDR1 and CDR2 (germline): MNHEY, SMNVEV (reference sequence). In nucleotides, the CDR3 is TGTGCCAGCAGTTCATCCGCCGGGACAGGGGTCGACGAGCAGTACTTC. This gives the protein CASSSSAGTGVDEQYF.

Notes on this clone: This same CDR3 is encoded by further DNA sequences in the sample. This sequence joins TRBV27 and TRBJ1-5; D is undetermined. Germline CDR1 reads MNHEY; CDR2 reads SMNVEV (reference sequence). CDR3 length: 13 residues. V lost 0 bases, J lost 3 bases, and 3 bases lay in between. DNA of the CDR3: TGTGCCAGCAGTTTATCGACCAATCAGCCCCAGCATTTT. Translated, it gives CASSLSTNQPQHF.

A remark on this clone: Other DNA sequences from this sample encode an identical CDR3 as well. This sequence joins TRBV9 and TRBJ1-4, with D unresolved. Germline assignment: CDR1 SGDLS and CDR2 YYNGEE. CDR3 size: 13 residues. Trimming took 0 bases from V and 7 from J, leaving 7 bases between them. CDR3 amino acids: CASSVGGSEKLFF. The CDR3 DNA sequence: TGTGCCAGCAGCGTAGGAGGGAGTGAAAAACTGTTTTTT. Complete variable domain (other parts from reference TRBV9 and TRBJ1-4): DSGVTQTPKHLITATGQRVTLRCSPRSGDLSVYWYQQSLDQGLQFLIQYYNGEERAKGNILERFSAQQFPDLHSELNLSSLELGDSALYFCASSVGGSEKLFFGSGTQLSVL.

The chain links TRBV7-8 to TRBJ1-3, with D possibly being TRBD1 (5 bases). CDR3 length: 13 residues. Looked up from germline, CDR1 is SGHVS and CDR2 is FQNEAQ. V was pared by 5 bases and J by 9 bases, with 14 bases between. In DNA form, the CDR3 reads TGTGCCAGCAGCAGGGTAGGGGTTGCCACCATATATTTT. Protein sequence: CASSRVGVATIYF.